Listed below are T cell receptor beta chains from one sample, sequenced in a study of metastatic and nonmetastatic thyroid tumors. MiXCR was used by TCRdb to re-call the PCR reads. The sample lists 15,000 or so clones, roughly a third occurring once. The sequenced material came from tumor tissue. Receptors were obtained from a male donor with papillary thyroid cancer or a benign thyroid nodule (not recorded which). Some clones in this sample may be carry-over from other donors' samples. Both conserved end residues are part of each CDR3. A D gene is named only where the DNA matches it firmly. Part of the rows lack a size; the others show once, few, many or a class for expanded clones.

>many|NA|TRBV18|TRBJ2-1
TGTGCCAGCTCGACAGGGAGGAACAATGAGCAGTTCTTC
CASSTGRNNEQFF
>NA|TRBD1|TRBV4-1|TRBJ2-7
TGCGCCAGCAGCCAACCCGGGACAGGGAACTACGAGCAGTACTTC
CASSQPGTGNYEQYF
>medium-sized|TRBD1|TRBV19|TRBJ1-6
TGTGCCAGTAGTAAGGGACAGAGCTATAATTCACCCCTCCACTTT
CASSKGQSYNSPLHF
>NA|NA|TRBV4-1|TRBJ1-6
TGCGCCAGCAGCCAAGGCGCCAATTCACCCCTCCACTTT
CASSQGANSPLHF
>medium-sized|TRBD2|TRBV20-1|TRBJ2-2
TGCAGTGCTTCCAGCGGGGCGGACACCGGGGAGCTGTTTTTT
CSASSGADTGELFF
>medium-sized|NA|TRBV11-2|TRBJ2-5
TGTGCCAGCAGCTTAGCTGGGACCAAAGAGACCCAGTACTTC
CASSLAGTKETQYF
>medium-sized|NA|TRBV19|TRBJ1-6
TGTGCCAGTAGTGAGGCAAAAGGGTCCTATAATTCACCCCTCCACTTT
CASSEAKGSYNSPLHF
>many|NA|TRBV28|TRBJ1-2
TGTGCCAGCAGCCCACCACCCTTTGGAGGGGCGGATGGCTACACCTTC
CASSPPPFGGADGYTF
>many|NA|TRBV6-2/TRBV6-3|TRBJ1-2
TGTGCCAGAGAAAGAGGGAACTATGGCTACACCTTC
CARERGNYGYTF
>medium-sized|NA|TRBV7-8|TRBJ1-1
TGTGCCAGCAGCCCGGACTGGAGGGATATCGGCACTGAAGCTTTCTTT
CASSPDWRDIGTEAFF
>few|TRBD1|TRBV7-3|TRBJ1-3
TGTGCCAGCAGCTTAAACCCACCCACCGGACAGGGAACAGGAAACACCATATATTTT
CASSLNPPTGQGTGNTIYF
>NA|TRBD2|TRBV10-3|TRBJ2-4
TGTGCCATCAGGGGGGGACTAGTGGGAGGGAACACCAAAAACATTCAGTACTTC
CAIRGGLVGGNTKNIQYF
>NA|TRBD1|TRBV6-1|TRBJ1-5
TGTGCCAGCAGTACAAGACAGGGGGCAGGTTGGGAGCCCCAGCATTTT
CASSTRQGAGWEPQHF